Sequencing of this T cell receptor beta chain was carried out in a study of patients and donors after allogeneic stem cell transplantation. This CDR3 comprises 17 residues. The V gene's germline CDR1 is KGHDR and CDR2 SFDVKD. Trimming took 0 bases from V and 2 from J, leaving 14 bases between them. TCRdb re-analysed the RT-PCR reads in MiXCR, keeping a single row per CDR3 protein. The table shows 900,000 to 1,000,000 distinct CDR3 sequences, with roughly 18% occurring only once. The sequence came from a human donor who was either an allogeneic HSCT recipient or a stem cell or donor lymphocyte infusion donor (not recorded which). It is not recorded whose cells these are; they may come from a transplant donor. This sequence joins TRBV24-1 and TRBJ2-3; D may be TRBD1 or TRBD2 (5 bases each). The specimen was blood, either unsorted or a sorted T cell fraction (not recorded which). Here the CDR3 reads CATSDLLRDGVTDTQYF. The CDR3 coding sequence is TGTGCCACCAGTGATTTGCTCCGGGACGGAGTCACAGATACGCAGTATTTT.